This T cell receptor (beta chain) was identified during a study of CD8+ T cells in alopecia areata. This clone was counted between two and nine times. Treatment: oral pan-JAK inhibitor, 5-10 mg twice daily. Extraction of RNA preceded its reverse transcription into cDNA, which served as the sequencing template. TCRdb's copy holds only in-frame clones and misses some; the assay was immunoSEQ multiplex PCR. Altogether 180,000 or so clones are present, 40% to 65% being singletons, with the ten largest covering around 10%. CDR1 is ENHRY, CDR2 SYGVKD, per germline. This CDR3 has 14 amino acids. The ends lost 6 bases at V and 3 bases at J; junction bases unmatched: 3.

The V gene is TRBV10-3, the J gene TRBJ2-2, with 8 bases identical to TRBD1. Sequences were derived from CD8+ T cells sorted from blood, sampled around week 54, from a patient treated with tofacitinib. This sequence was found in a human donor with alopecia areata. The DNA of the CDR3 is TGTGCCATCAGGACAGGGGAGTACACCGGGGAGCTGTTTTTT. Encoded protein: CAIRTGEYTGELFF.